This T cell receptor beta chain is from a study of T-cell memory formation after mild COVID-19. This clonotype was seen at least ten times. Antigen: not known. From the 5' RACE reads, TCRdb called clonotypes with MiXCR, one entry per CDR3 protein. The sample holds more than 300,000 distinct CDR3 sequences; roughly 19% are singletons and the top ten take approximately 22%. Regarding the study as a whole: Clones contracting day 15 to 85 were balanced CD4/CD8; later expanders leaned CD4+.

This CDR3 region has 16 residues. V was pared by 4 bases and J by 7 bases, with 7 bases of the junction left unmatched. CDR1 and CDR2 (germline): MRHNA, SNTAGT. V and J are TRBV6-4 and TRBJ2-1, with 13 bases lining up with TRBD2. The clonotype comes from a man aged 18 to 29 who had mild COVID-19 (a few samples of this study predate the infection). Cell type and time point are not known. Sequenced material: PBMCs or a T cell subset sorted from them (not recorded which). In DNA, the CDR3 is TGTGCCAGCAGTGCTACTAGCGGGGGGGCAGGGAATGAGCAGTTCTTC. It codes for CASSATSGGAGNEQFF.